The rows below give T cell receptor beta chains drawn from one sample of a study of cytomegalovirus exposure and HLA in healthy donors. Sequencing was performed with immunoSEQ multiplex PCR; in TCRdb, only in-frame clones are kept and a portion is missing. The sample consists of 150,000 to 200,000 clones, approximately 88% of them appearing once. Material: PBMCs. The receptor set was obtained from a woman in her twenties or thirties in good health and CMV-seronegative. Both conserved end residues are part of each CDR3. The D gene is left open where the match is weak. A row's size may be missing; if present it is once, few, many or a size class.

CDR3 protein: CSVETGGATYGYTF
CDR3 DNA: TGCAGCGTTGAGACAGGGGGCGCGACCTATGGCTACACCTTC
V gene: TRBV29-1
J gene: TRBJ1-2
clone size: .
D gene: TRBD1

CDR3 protein: CASSSLAGGRSDTQYF
CDR3 DNA: TGCGCCAGCAGCTCCCTAGCGGGAGGGCGTTCAGATACGCAGTATTTT
V gene: TRBV5-1
J gene: TRBJ2-3
clone size: .
D gene: TRBD2

CDR3 protein: CASSASRTEINYGYTF
CDR3 DNA: TGTGCCAGCAGCGCCTCTAGGACAGAGATAAACTATGGCTACACCTTC
V gene: TRBV9
J gene: TRBJ1-2
clone size: .
D gene: .

CDR3 protein: CASISGANVLTF
CDR3 DNA: TGTGCCAGCATCTCTGGGGCCAACGTCCTGACTTTC
V gene: TRBV19
J gene: TRBJ2-6
clone size: few
D gene: .

CDR3 protein: CAWSPKDTQYF
CDR3 DNA: TGTGCCTGGAGTCCCAAAGATACGCAGTATTTT
V gene: TRBV30
J gene: TRBJ2-3
clone size: .
D gene: .

CDR3 protein: CASSRDRGSITGELFF
CDR3 DNA: TGTGCCAGCAGCCGGGACAGGGGCTCCATCACCGGGGAGCTGTTTTTT
V gene: TRBV7-2
J gene: TRBJ2-2
clone size: .
D gene: TRBD1

CDR3 protein: CASSFRDIGNQPQHF
CDR3 DNA: TGTGCCAGCAGCTTTCGGGATATCGGCAATCAGCCCCAGCATTTT
V gene: TRBV5-6
J gene: TRBJ1-5
clone size: .
D gene: .

CDR3 protein: CASGLVVGATTDTQYF
CDR3 DNA: TGTGCTAGTGGTTTGGTAGTGGGGGCGACCACAGATACGCAGTATTTT
V gene: TRBV12-5
J gene: TRBJ2-3
clone size: .
D gene: .

CDR3 protein: CASSLGGAGHTYEQYF
CDR3 DNA: TGTGCCAGCAGTTTAGGCGGGGCAGGGCACACCTACGAGCAGTACTTC
V gene: TRBV28
J gene: TRBJ2-7
clone size: .
D gene: .

CDR3 protein: CASSGRQTSTDTQYF
CDR3 DNA: TGCGCCAGCAGTGGTCGACAAACTAGCACAGATACGCAGTATTTT
V gene: TRBV10-1
J gene: TRBJ2-3
clone size: once
D gene: .

CDR3 protein: CASSLGPGRNAEAFF
CDR3 DNA: TGTGCCAGCAGTTTAGGCCCAGGGAGGAACGCTGAAGCTTTCTTT
V gene: TRBV28
J gene: TRBJ1-1
clone size: few
D gene: .

CDR3 protein: CASSVEQNQPQHF
CDR3 DNA: TGTGCCAGCAGTGTAGAACAGAATCAGCCCCAGCATTTT
V gene: TRBV6-4
J gene: TRBJ1-5
clone size: .
D gene: .

CDR3 protein: CASSPSGQGYEQYF
CDR3 DNA: TGTGCCAGCTCACCGTCGGGACAGGGATACGAGCAGTACTTC
V gene: TRBV18
J gene: TRBJ2-7
clone size: .
D gene: TRBD1

CDR3 protein: CASSPQTSGRTDTQYF
CDR3 DNA: TGCGCCAGCAGCCCCCAGACTAGCGGTCGCACAGATACGCAGTATTTT
V gene: TRBV5-1
J gene: TRBJ2-3
clone size: .
D gene: TRBD2

CDR3 protein: CASSQELQGAYNEQFF
CDR3 DNA: TGCGCCAGCAGCCAAGAGCTACAGGGGGCCTACAATGAGCAGTTCTTC
V gene: TRBV4-1
J gene: TRBJ2-1
clone size: .
D gene: TRBD1

CDR3 protein: CASSLSTGFNTEAFF
CDR3 DNA: TGTGCCAGCAGTTTATCAACGGGATTCAACACTGAAGCTTTCTTT
V gene: TRBV27
J gene: TRBJ1-1
clone size: .
D gene: .

CDR3 protein: CASRGQGLSYEQYF
CDR3 DNA: TGTGCCAGCAGGGGACAGGGGTTGTCCTACGAGCAGTACTTC
V gene: TRBV6-6
J gene: TRBJ2-7
clone size: .
D gene: TRBD1

CDR3 protein: CASSPGGAGNEQFF
CDR3 DNA: TGTGCCAGCTCACCAGGGGGCGCCGGCAATGAGCAGTTCTTC
V gene: TRBV18
J gene: TRBJ2-1
clone size: once
D gene: .

CDR3 protein: CASIQGYEQYF
CDR3 DNA: TGTGCCAGCATACAGGGCTACGAGCAGTACTTC
V gene: TRBV25-1
J gene: TRBJ2-7
clone size: .
D gene: .

CDR3 protein: CASSLSPRTYEQYF
CDR3 DNA: TGTGCCAGCAGTTTATCTCCGCGGACATACGAGCAGTACTTC
V gene: TRBV27
J gene: TRBJ2-7
clone size: .
D gene: .

CDR3 protein: CASSLNRGLSPLHF
CDR3 DNA: TGTGCCAGCAGCTTGAATCGGGGTCTTTCACCCCTCCACTTT
V gene: TRBV5-6
J gene: TRBJ1-6
clone size: once
D gene: .

CDR3 protein: CASSKPWGTSGSYEQYF
CDR3 DNA: TGTGCCAGCAGCAAACCCTGGGGAACTAGCGGCTCCTACGAGCAGTACTTC
V gene: TRBV21-1
J gene: TRBJ2-7
clone size: once
D gene: .